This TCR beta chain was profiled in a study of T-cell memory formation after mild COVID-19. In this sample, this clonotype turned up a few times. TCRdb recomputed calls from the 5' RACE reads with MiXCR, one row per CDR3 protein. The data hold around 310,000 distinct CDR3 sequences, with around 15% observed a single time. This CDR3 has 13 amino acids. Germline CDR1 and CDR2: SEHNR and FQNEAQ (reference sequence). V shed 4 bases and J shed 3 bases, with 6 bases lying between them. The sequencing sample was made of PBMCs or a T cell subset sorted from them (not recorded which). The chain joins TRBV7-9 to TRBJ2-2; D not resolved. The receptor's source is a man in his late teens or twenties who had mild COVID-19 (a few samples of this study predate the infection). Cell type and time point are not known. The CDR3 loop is CASSSGYTGELFF. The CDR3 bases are TGTGCCAGCAGCTCCGGATACACCGGGGAGCTGTTTTTT.